Below, 17 T cell receptor beta chains from the same sample are listed, as sequenced in a study of blood T cell repertoires in COVID-19. Measured with immunoSEQ multiplex PCR; TCRdb has only the in-frame clones, and not every one. The data hold 92,000 or so clones, with about two thirds observed a single time. The sequenced material came from peripheral blood. The receptors come from a woman older than 75 with acute or convalescent COVID-19.

The chain combines TRBV30 with TRBJ1-2; D gene ambiguous. This CDR3 region has 12 residues. Between the trimmed V and J ends, which lost 3 bases and 4 bases, there was a span of 9 bases. Germline values: CDR1 GTSNPN, CDR2 SVGIG (reference sequence). CDR3 DNA: TGTGCCTGGAGGGAGGGCCCCTATGGCTACACCTTC. It translates to CAWREGPYGYTF.

The rearrangement joins TRBV4-2 to TRBJ1-3; 7 bases map to TRBD1. Germline loops: CDR1 LGHNA, CDR2 YNFKEQ. With V trimmed by 4 bases and J by 0 bases, 3 bases remained unmatched. The CDR3 contains 15 residues. CDR3 coding DNA: TGTGCCAGCAGCCTGTGGGACAGCTCTGGAAACACCATATATTTT. Protein product: CASSLWDSSGNTIYF.

The V call is TRBV3-1 (or the pseudogene TRBV3-2), the J call TRBJ2-3; 7 nucleotides match TRBD1. CDR3 size: 14 residues. J was trimmed by 4 bases and V by 1 base; bases with no gene match: 2. The V gene's germline CDR1 is LGHDT and CDR2 YNNKEL (reference sequence). CDR3 sequence: CASSQVQGSDTQYF. The CDR3 nucleotides read TGTGCCAGCAGCCAAGTACAGGGGTCAGATACGCAGTATTTT.

The chain links TRBV7-3 to TRBJ1-1; D not certain. V shed 2 bases and J shed 7 bases, with 11 bases lying between them. Germline-derived CDR1 and CDR2 are SGHTA and FQGTGA. The CDR3 is 13 amino acids. The CDR3 DNA sequence: TGTGCCAGCAGCTTAGGGAGGCTTGGTGAAGCTTTCTTT. It codes for CASSLGRLGEAFF.

V gene TRBV6-5 combines with J gene TRBJ1-1, with TRBD1 identical over 8 bases. CDR1 MNHEY and CDR2 SVGAGI come from the germline V gene. V gave up 4 bases and J gave up 11 bases; unmatched junction bases: 9. CDR3 length: 13 residues. The CDR3 bases are TGTGCCAGCAGTTCCGCAGGACAGGGACGGGCTTTCTTT. It codes for CASSSAGQGRAFF.

The CDR3 DNA reads as TGTGCCAGCAGTCCTGGACAGTTGGGGGATGAAAAACTGTTTTTT. Amino acids: CASSPGQLGDEKLFF. This chain joins TRBV6-1 and TRBJ1-4, with a weak D call TRBD1 (6 bases). V lost 5 bases, J lost 6 bases, and 16 bases lay in between. Per germline, CDR1 MNHNS and CDR2 SASEGT. This CDR3 spans 15 amino acids.

The chain employs TRBV12-1 and TRBJ1-5. TRBV12-1 is described as a pseudogene. This CDR3 has 18 amino acids. CDR3 amino acids: CASSSPRSVNHSNQPQHF. In nucleotides, the CDR3 is TGTGCCAGCAGCTCCCCGCGGTCTGTTAATCATAGCAATCAGCCCCAGCATTTT.

The V call is TRBV28, the J call TRBJ1-1, with D perhaps matching TRBD1 (6 bases). Germline loops: CDR1 MDHEN, CDR2 SYDVKM. The CDR3 has 16 amino acids. With 4 bases removed from V and 0 bases from J, the gap between germline ends came to 15 bases. The CDR3 loop is CASSSFPGQVNTEAFF. In DNA form, the CDR3 reads TGTGCCAGCAGTTCTTTCCCGGGACAAGTGAACACTGAAGCTTTCTTT.

CDR3 sequence: CASSELTVTYEQYF. CDR3 sequence (DNA): TGTGCCAGCAGTGAATTAACTGTAACCTACGAGCAGTACTTC. The chain links TRBV2 to TRBJ2-7; D is unclear. The ends were cut back, 2 bases at V and 2 bases at J, with 10 bases in the middle. The V gene's germline CDR1 is SNHLY and CDR2 FYNNEI. The CDR3 has 14 amino acids.

This clone has just one count. V gene TRBV18 combines with J gene TRBJ2-5; no definite D call. The germline CDR1 and CDR2 sequences are KGHSH and LQKENI. Trimming pared 3 bases from V and 3 bases from J, leaving 5 bases between. The CDR3 has 12 amino acids. As DNA, the CDR3 is TGTGCCAGCTCACCTCGGGAAGAGACCCAGTACTTC. It yields the protein CASSPREETQYF.

The rearrangement uses TRBV10-3 and TRBJ2-5; perhaps TRBD2 as D (6 bases). Germline CDR1 ENHRY, CDR2 SYGVKD. This CDR3 is 13 amino acids long. The ends were cut back, 4 bases at V and 2 bases at J, with 8 bases in the middle. CDR3 sequence: CAISASEQETQYF. CDR3 nucleotides: TGTGCCATCAGTGCTAGCGAGCAAGAGACCCAGTACTTC.

J is TRBJ2-2 and V is TRBV29-1, with TRBD2 matching over 8 bases. The CDR3 loop spans 14 amino acids. Trimming removed 8 bases from V and 5 bases from J; junction bases left unmatched: 10. In germline, CDR1 is SQVTM, CDR2 ANQGSEA. The CDR3 here is CSHPASGSTGELFF. CDR3 sequence (DNA): TGCAGCCACCCGGCTAGCGGGTCGACCGGGGAGCTGTTTTTT.

The rearrangement links TRBV7-6 to TRBJ2-5; 13 bases agree with TRBD2. J gave up 4 bases and V 5 bases, and 4 bases lay outside the gene matches. The CDR3 loop spans 15 amino acids. Germline V CDR1 and CDR2: SGHVS, FNYEAQ. CDR3 amino acids: CASSQGLAGPETQYF. In DNA form, the CDR3 reads TGTGCCAGCAGCCAGGGACTAGCGGGGCCAGAGACCCAGTACTTC.

V gene TRBV20-1 combines with J gene TRBJ2-7; D remains ambiguous. This CDR3 is 10 amino acids long. V lost 6 bases to trimming and J lost 3 bases, with 6 bases between them. Germline V gene lookup returns CDR1 DFQATT and CDR2 SNEGSKA (reference sequence). CDR3 loop: CSAYNYEQYF. CDR3 nucleotides: TGCAGTGCCTATAACTACGAGCAGTACTTC.

Only a few counts were recorded for this clone. This sequence joins TRBV7-6 and TRBJ1-5; possible D gene TRBD1, 6 bases. The CDR3 contains 13 residues. V lost 5 bases and J lost 3, with 8 bases in between. The germline CDR1 and CDR2 sequences are SGHVS and FNYEAQ. CDR3 protein: CASSRDINQPQHF. The CDR3 bases are TGTGCCAGCAGCCGGGACATCAATCAGCCCCAGCATTTT.

The V gene is TRBV4-3, the J gene TRBJ1-2; D ambiguous. This CDR3 region has 13 residues. The germline V gene has CDR1 LGHNA and CDR2 YSLEER. V dropped 1 base and J dropped 8 bases, with 11 bases sitting between them. DNA for the CDR3: TGCGCCAGCAGCCAAGGATACTTCGCGGGCTACACCTTC. Its protein product is CASSQGYFAGYTF.

CDR3 protein: CASSLYEGGTNEKLFF. As DNA, the CDR3 is TGTGCCAGCAGCTTATATGAGGGTGGGACTAATGAAAAACTGTTTTTT. The genes are TRBV7-9 and TRBJ1-4; D unclear. V was pared by 2 bases and J by 2 bases, with 12 bases between. The CDR3 runs to 16 residues. Germline-derived CDR1 and CDR2 are SEHNR and FQNEAQ (reference sequence).